This passage covers 18 T cell receptor beta chains from one sample sequenced in a study of PD-1 blockade in classical Hodgkin lymphoma. Assay: immunoSEQ multiplex PCR; the TCRdb copy retains only in-frame clones and omits some. Among about 15,000 clones, about nine tenths were seen once, and the ten largest hold under 20%. Time point given: cycle 4 day 1 (C4D1), after less than seven weeks of nivolumab. Relapse was seen in all patients after autologous stem cell transplantation, and brentuximab vedotin exposure was variable. From thawed PBMCs, CD8+ T cells were isolated by magnetic negative selection. The material was CD8+ T cells from blood, obtained before the fourth cycle of nivolumab. The origin of the receptors is a human donor with classical Hodgkin lymphoma.

The chain combines TRBV9 with TRBJ2-3, with 9 nucleotides matching TRBD2. CDR1 and CDR2 (germline): SGDLS, YYNGEE. J lost 6 bases, V lost 2 bases, and 7 bases had no gene match. CDR3 size: 15 residues. The CDR3 sequence: CASSVHSGGEDTQYF. In DNA, the CDR3 is TGTGCCAGCAGCGTCCATAGCGGGGGTGAGGATACGCAGTATTTT.

This sequence joins TRBV7-6 and TRBJ2-1, with TRBD1 matching over 9 bases. The CDR3 is 16 amino acids. Looked up from germline, CDR1 is SGHVS and CDR2 is FNYEAQ. Trimming cost V 5 bases and J 2 bases; bases outside gene matches: 7. CDR3 amino acids: CASSPRGQGPYNEQFF. For the CDR3, the DNA is TGTGCCAGCAGCCCCAGGGGACAGGGCCCCTACAATGAGCAGTTCTTC.

In its sample, this clone was seen a few times. V and J are TRBV4-2 and TRBJ2-1; TRBD2 agrees at 13 bases. Germline V lookup: CDR1 LGHNA, CDR2 YNFKEQ. The CDR3 sequence is 18 residues long. Losses at the gene ends were 5 bases for V and 0 bases for J; bases not matched to a gene: 7. CDR3 loop: CASSSGLAGKSSYNEQFF. The DNA of the CDR3 is TGTGCCAGCAGCTCGGGACTAGCGGGAAAGAGCTCCTACAATGAGCAGTTCTTC.

This sequence joins TRBV28 and TRBJ2-7, with 7 bases that match TRBD1. The J segment lost 4 bases and the V segment lost 6 bases, leaving 9 bases of the junction unmatched. The CDR3 loop spans 14 amino acids. CDR1 is MDHEN, CDR2 SYDVKM, per germline. The CDR3 is CASRDGTAGYEQYF. The CDR3 coding sequence is TGTGCCAGCAGGGACGGGACAGCAGGGTACGAGCAGTACTTC.

In its sample, this clone was seen a few times. This sample includes further DNA sequences coding for the same CDR3. The V call is TRBV6-1, the J call TRBJ1-5; D gene ambiguous. Trimming stripped 0 bases from V and 5 bases from J, with 5 bases between. This CDR3 is built from 13 residues. Germline CDR1 and CDR2: MNHNS and SASEGT. CDR3 sequence reads: CASSEAEDQPQHF. In nucleotides, the CDR3 is TGTGCCAGCAGTGAAGCGGAGGATCAGCCCCAGCATTTT.

The chain links TRBV30 to TRBJ2-7, with D hard to call. Between the trimmed V and J ends, which lost 1 base and 1 base, there was a span of 8 bases. The germline V gene encodes CDR1 GTSNPN and CDR2 SVGIG (reference sequence). This CDR3 has 13 residues. The CDR3 coding sequence is TGTGCCTGGAGTGGGGGTTTTTCCTACGAGCAGTACTTC. Its translation: CAWSGGFSYEQYF.

The chain employs TRBV19 and TRBJ2-1; 7 bases agree with TRBD2. This CDR3 contains 14 residues. CDR1 and CDR2 from the germline V gene are LNHDA and SQIVND (reference sequence). V lost 1 base, J lost 7 bases, and 4 bases stayed unmatched. CDR3 sequence (DNA): TGTGCCAGTAGTATAGGGGGGGAGGGGAATGAGCAGTTCTTC. Its protein product is CASSIGGEGNEQFF.

The genes are TRBV7-9 and TRBJ1-5; D uncertain. Per germline, CDR1 SEHNR and CDR2 FQNEAQ (reference sequence). The CDR3 totals 16 residues. V dropped 2 bases and J dropped 5 bases, with 16 bases sitting between them. CDR3 amino acids: CASSLSNGQLHQPQHF. The DNA for the CDR3 is TGTGCCAGCAGCTTATCAAATGGCCAGCTTCATCAGCCCCAGCATTTT.

V gene TRBV15 combines with J gene TRBJ2-7, with 7 bases matching TRBD1. V trimming: 2 bases; J trimming: 4 bases; junction bases outside the gene matches: 8. The germline gives CDR1 LNHNV, CDR2 YYDKDF (reference sequence). There are 15 residues in the CDR3. Written as DNA, the CDR3 is TGTGCCACCAGCAGAAGGGGGCAACAGGGTTACGAGCAGTACTTC. It specifies CATSRRGQQGYEQYF. The whole variable domain, filled in from reference TRBV15 and TRBJ2-7, reads DAMVIQNPRYQVTQFGKPVTLSCSQTLNHNVMYWYQQKSSQAPKLLFHYYDKDFNNEADTPDNFQSRRPNTSFCFLDIRSPGLGDTAMYLCATSRRGQQGYEQYFGPGTRLTVT.

This chain links TRBV28 with TRBJ2-6; D remains unclear. The germline V and J ends were trimmed by 5 bases and 1 base, with 9 bases remaining between them. The CDR3 runs 15 residues. Germline CDR1 MDHEN, CDR2 SYDVKM. The CDR3 sequence: CASSPRGSGANVLTF. DNA for the CDR3: TGTGCCAGCAGTCCGCGAGGTTCTGGGGCCAACGTCCTGACTTTC.

J is TRBJ2-7 and V is TRBV30; D not resolved. Germline V gene lookup returns CDR1 GTSNPN and CDR2 SVGIG (reference sequence). CDR3 length: 12 residues. V shed 3 bases and J shed 1 base, with 7 bases lying between them. The CDR3 loop reads CAWRLDSYEQYF. In DNA, the CDR3 is TGTGCCTGGAGGTTAGATTCCTACGAGCAGTACTTC.

The rearrangement joins TRBV10-1 to TRBJ2-7; 11 bases are shared with TRBD2. CDR3 length: 13 amino acids. The junction had 8 bases not matched to a gene; V was cut back by 10 bases and J by 6 bases. Germline CDR1 reads WNHNN; CDR2 reads SYGVQD (reference sequence). The CDR3 DNA sequence: TGCGCCAACTCTAGCGGGGGGCGTTGCGAGCAGTACTTC. Translated: CANSSGGRCEQYF.

The chain uses TRBV28 and TRBJ2-7; D possibly corresponds to TRBD1 (6 bases). Trimming removed 1 base from V and 0 bases from J, with 10 bases in between. Germline values: CDR1 MDHEN, CDR2 SYDVKM. The CDR3 is 15 residues long. CDR3 amino acids: CASSLLQGSSYEQYF. The DNA for the CDR3 is TGTGCCAGCAGTTTATTGCAGGGGAGCTCCTACGAGCAGTACTTC.

This clone was seen only a few times. The chain has TRBV4-1 and TRBJ1-1, with D uncertain. Deletions cut 0 bases from V and 1 base from J, with 9 bases between. The CDR3 extends over 15 amino acids. The germline V gene encodes CDR1 MGHRA and CDR2 YSYEKL. CDR3 protein: CASSQDRATNTEAFF. The CDR3, as DNA: TGCGCCAGCAGCCAAGATCGGGCAACGAACACTGAAGCTTTCTTT.

V and J are TRBV19 and TRBJ2-7, with a weak D call TRBD2 (5 bases). CDR3 size: 15 residues. V dropped 4 bases and J dropped 1 base, with 14 bases sitting between them. The germline gives CDR1 LNHDA, CDR2 SQIVND (reference sequence). CDR3 in DNA: TGTGCCAGTAGTAGTCTACCGGGAACTTCCTACGAGCAGTACTTC. Residues: CASSSLPGTSYEQYF. The full variable domain, completed using reference TRBV19 and TRBJ2-7, is DGGITQSPKYLFRKEGQNVTLSCEQNLNHDAMYWYRQDPGQGLRLIYYSQIVNDFQKGDIAEGYSVSREKKESFPLTVTSAQKNPTAFYLCASSSLPGTSYEQYFGPGTRLTVT.

The V call is TRBV29-1, the J call TRBJ1-2; weak D call: TRBD1 (6 bases). The CDR3 sequence is 14 residues long. The V end lost 1 base, the J end lost 4 bases, and 13 bases lay between the germline ends. The germline V gene has CDR1 SQVTM and CDR2 ANQGSEA. The CDR3: CSVEARGQSYGYTF. CDR3 coding DNA: TGCAGCGTTGAAGCCCGGGGACAATCCTATGGCTACACCTTC.

The chain recombines TRBV4-2 with TRBJ2-7; D assignment may be TRBD1 or TRBD2 (6 bases each). The CDR3 is 16 residues long. With 0 bases removed from V and 3 bases from J, the gap between germline ends came to 15 bases. CDR1 and CDR2 (germline): LGHNA, YNFKEQ. The chain's CDR3 is CASSQELPGAHYEQYF. For the CDR3, the DNA is TGTGCCAGCAGCCAAGAATTACCGGGGGCGCACTACGAGCAGTACTTC.

This clone was seen just once. The rearrangement uses TRBV7-6 and TRBJ2-7, with a weak D call TRBD1 (5 bases). Germline-derived CDR1 and CDR2 are SGHVS and FNYEAQ. V lost 1 base to trimming and J lost 6 bases, with 7 bases between them. This CDR3 contains 12 residues. This CDR3 is CASSLEGREQYF. The CDR3 DNA is TGTGCCAGCAGCTTAGAGGGGCGCGAGCAGTACTTC. The variable domain in full, with the rest retrieved from reference TRBV7-6 and TRBJ2-7, is GAGVSQSPRYKVTKRGQDVALRCDPISGHVSLYWYRQALGQGPEFLTYFNYEAQQDKSGLPNDRFSAERPEGSISTLTIQRTEQRDSAMYRCASSLEGREQYFGPGTRLTVT.